One T cell receptor (beta chain) is described in this entry. The antigen is undetermined. The source of the sample is a study of tumor and adjacent non-tumor tissue in lung cancer. Study overall: Each sample yielded roughly 4 million productive TCRbeta reads on average. Study-level results: Tumor repertoires had a smaller top 100 clone share than normal lung. Higher tumor TCR diversity was associated with shorter survival. Tumor tissue had significantly higher TCR diversity than normal lung.

The CDR3 covers 14 residues. CDR1 SQVTM and CDR2 ANQGSEA come from the germline V gene. With V trimmed by 8 bases and J by 3 bases, 11 bases remained unmatched. No cell sorting was done before RNA was extracted from the tissue. This non-tumor lung sample came from over 3 cm beyond the tumor edge. The library came from three nested PCR rounds adapted from ARM-PCR protocols. MiXCR, run by TCRdb on the multiplex PCR reads, gives a single entry per CDR3 protein. Among 80,000 or so distinct CDR3 sequences listed, approximately 78% were seen once. This TCR derives from a man aged 60 to 75 with non-small cell lung cancer. Specimen: distant non-tumor lung tissue. The genes are TRBV29-1 and TRBJ2-7; TRBD1 agrees at 9 bases. The CDR3 is CSTVPGQGRYEQYF. The DNA of the CDR3 is TGCAGCACCGTACCGGGACAGGGACGCTACGAGCAGTACTTC.